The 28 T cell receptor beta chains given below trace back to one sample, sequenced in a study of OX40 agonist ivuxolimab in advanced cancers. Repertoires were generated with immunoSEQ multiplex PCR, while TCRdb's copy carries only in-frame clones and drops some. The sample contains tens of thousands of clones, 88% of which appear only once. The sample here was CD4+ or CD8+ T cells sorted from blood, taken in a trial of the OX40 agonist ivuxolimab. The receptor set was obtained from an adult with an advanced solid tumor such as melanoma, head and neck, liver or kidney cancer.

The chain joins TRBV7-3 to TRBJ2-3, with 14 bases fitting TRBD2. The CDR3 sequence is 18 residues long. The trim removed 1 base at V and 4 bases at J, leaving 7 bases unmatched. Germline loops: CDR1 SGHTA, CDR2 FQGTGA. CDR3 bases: TGTGCCAGCAGCTTAAAACCGGGGACTAGCGGGAGTGCAGATACGCAGTATTTT. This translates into CASSLKPGTSGSADTQYF. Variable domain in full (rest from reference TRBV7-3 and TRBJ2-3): GAGVSQTPSNKVTEKGKYVELRCDPISGHTALYWYRQSLGQGPEFLIYFQGTGAADDSGLPNDRFFAVRPEGSVSTLKIQRTERGDSAVYLCASSLKPGTSGSADTQYFGPGTRLTVL.

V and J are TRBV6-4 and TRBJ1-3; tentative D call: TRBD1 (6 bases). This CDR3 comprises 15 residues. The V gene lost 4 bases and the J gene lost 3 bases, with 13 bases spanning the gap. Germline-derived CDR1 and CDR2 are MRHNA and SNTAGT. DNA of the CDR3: TGTGCCAGCAGTGCCGGGGGCCGTGGTGGAAACACCATATATTTT. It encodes CASSAGGRGGNTIYF.

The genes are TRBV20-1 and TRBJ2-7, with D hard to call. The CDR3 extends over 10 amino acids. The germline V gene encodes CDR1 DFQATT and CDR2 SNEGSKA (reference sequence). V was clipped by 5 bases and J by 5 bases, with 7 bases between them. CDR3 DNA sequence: TGCAGTGCTGCTCTAGACGAGCAGTACTTC. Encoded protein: CSAALDEQYF.

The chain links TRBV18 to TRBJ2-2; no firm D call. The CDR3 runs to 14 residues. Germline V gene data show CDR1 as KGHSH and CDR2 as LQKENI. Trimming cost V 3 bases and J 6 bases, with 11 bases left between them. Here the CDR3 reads CASSPVSGAGELFF. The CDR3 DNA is TGTGCCAGCTCACCGGTTTCTGGGGCCGGGGAGCTGTTTTTT.

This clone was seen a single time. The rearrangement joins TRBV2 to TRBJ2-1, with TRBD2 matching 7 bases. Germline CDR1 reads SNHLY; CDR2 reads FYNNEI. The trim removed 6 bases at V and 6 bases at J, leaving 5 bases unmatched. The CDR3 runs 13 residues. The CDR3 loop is CASRIWEGNEQFF. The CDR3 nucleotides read TGTGCCAGCAGGATCTGGGAGGGCAATGAGCAGTTCTTC.

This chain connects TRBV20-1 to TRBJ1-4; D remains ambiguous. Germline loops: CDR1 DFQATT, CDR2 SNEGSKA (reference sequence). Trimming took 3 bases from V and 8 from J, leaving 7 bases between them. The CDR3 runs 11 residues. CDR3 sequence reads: CSASGWEKLFF. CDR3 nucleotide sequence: TGCAGTGCTAGTGGCTGGGAAAAACTGTTTTTT.

CDR3 nucleotide sequence: TGTGCCAGCAGTTTTCAAGAGACCCAGTACTTC. It yields the protein CASSFQETQYF. The chain has TRBV28 and TRBJ2-5; D remains unclear. V dropped 3 bases and J dropped 2 bases, with 1 base sitting between them. The length of the CDR3 is 11 residues. Germline V gene data show CDR1 as MDHEN and CDR2 as SYDVKM.

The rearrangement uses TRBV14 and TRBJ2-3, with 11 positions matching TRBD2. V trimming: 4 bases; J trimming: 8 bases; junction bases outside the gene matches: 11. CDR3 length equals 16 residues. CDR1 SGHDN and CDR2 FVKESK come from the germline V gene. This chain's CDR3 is CASSRGTSGLGGTQYF. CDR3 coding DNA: TGTGCCAGCAGCCGGGGGACTAGCGGTCTTGGGGGTACGCAGTATTTT.

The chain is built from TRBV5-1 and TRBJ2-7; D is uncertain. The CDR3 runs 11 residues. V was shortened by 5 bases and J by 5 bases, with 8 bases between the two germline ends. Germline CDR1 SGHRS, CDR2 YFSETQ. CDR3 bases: TGCGCCAGCAGTAACACGAACGAGCAGTACTTC. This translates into CASSNTNEQYF.

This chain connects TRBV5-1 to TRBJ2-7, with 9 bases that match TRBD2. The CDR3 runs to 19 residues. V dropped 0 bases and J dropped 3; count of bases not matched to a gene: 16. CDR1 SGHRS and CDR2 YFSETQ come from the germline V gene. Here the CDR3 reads CASSLVSGATSGFSYEQYF. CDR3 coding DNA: TGCGCCAGCAGCTTGGTTTCGGGAGCGACTAGCGGCTTCAGCTACGAGCAGTACTTC.

The CDR3 is CASSYGALYNSPLHF. The DNA of the CDR3 is TGTGCCAGCAGTTACGGGGCCTTATACAATTCACCCCTCCACTTT. The chain links TRBV6-5 to TRBJ1-6, with D possibly matching TRBD1 (5 bases). Germline values: CDR1 MNHEY, CDR2 SVGAGI. Trimming shortened V by 2 bases and J by 7 bases, and 12 bases separated the two germline ends. The CDR3 length is 15 residues.

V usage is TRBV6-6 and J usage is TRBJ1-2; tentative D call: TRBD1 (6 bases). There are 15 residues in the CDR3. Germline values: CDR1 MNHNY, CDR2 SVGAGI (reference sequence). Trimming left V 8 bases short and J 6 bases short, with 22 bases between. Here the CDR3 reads CASSFLQKGGDGYTF. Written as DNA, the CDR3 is TGTGCCAGCTCTTTCCTGCAAAAGGGGGGAGATGGCTACACCTTC.

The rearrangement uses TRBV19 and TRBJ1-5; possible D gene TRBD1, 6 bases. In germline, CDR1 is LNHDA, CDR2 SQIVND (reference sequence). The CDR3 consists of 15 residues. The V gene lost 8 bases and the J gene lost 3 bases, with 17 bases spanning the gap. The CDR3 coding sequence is TGTGCCAGTGCCAGTCAGGCAGGGGTCAATCAGCCCCAGCATTTT. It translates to CASASQAGVNQPQHF.

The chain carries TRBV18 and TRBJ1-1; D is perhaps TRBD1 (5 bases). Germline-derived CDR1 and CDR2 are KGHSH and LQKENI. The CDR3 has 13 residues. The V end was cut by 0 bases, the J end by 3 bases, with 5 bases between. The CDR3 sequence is CASSPPGDTEAFF. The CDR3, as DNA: TGTGCCAGCTCACCACCAGGGGACACTGAAGCTTTCTTT.

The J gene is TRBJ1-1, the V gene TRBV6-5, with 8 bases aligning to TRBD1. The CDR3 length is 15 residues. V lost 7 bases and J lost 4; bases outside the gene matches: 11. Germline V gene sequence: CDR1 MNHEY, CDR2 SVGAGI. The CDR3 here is CASKRDRGQVTEAFF. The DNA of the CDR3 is TGTGCCAGCAAACGAGACAGGGGTCAGGTCACTGAAGCTTTCTTT.

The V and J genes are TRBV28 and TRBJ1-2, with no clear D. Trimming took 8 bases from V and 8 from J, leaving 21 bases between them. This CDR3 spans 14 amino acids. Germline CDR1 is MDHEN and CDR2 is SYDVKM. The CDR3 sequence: CASWVPLPAGGYTF. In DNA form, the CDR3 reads TGTGCCAGCTGGGTGCCCCTCCCCGCGGGGGGCTACACCTTC.

CDR3 protein: CSVEGRTSIYF. The CDR3 DNA reads as TGCAGCGTTGAAGGACGTACTTCCATATATTTT. This sequence joins TRBV29-1 and TRBJ1-3; no definite D call. The CDR3 has 11 amino acids. CDR1 is SQVTM and CDR2 is ANQGSEA in the germline V gene. Trimming took off 1 base at V and 11 bases at J, with 9 bases between the two ends.

DNA of the CDR3: TGTGCCAGCAGTTTACCCAGGGTGGCAGTGGAGACCCAGTACTTC. Amino acid sequence: CASSLPRVAVETQYF. V gene TRBV28 combines with J gene TRBJ2-5; weak D call: TRBD1 (5 bases). The CDR3 runs to 15 residues. Trimming pared 2 bases from V and 5 bases from J, leaving 15 bases between. Germline loops: CDR1 MDHEN, CDR2 SYDVKM.

Written as DNA, the CDR3 is TGTGCCAGCAGCCAATCATCCCCCGGGGTGAACACTGAAGCTTTCTTT. Protein product: CASSQSSPGVNTEAFF. The chain carries TRBV16 and TRBJ1-1; D not resolved. V was pared by 0 bases and J by 0 bases, with 11 bases between. CDR3 length: 16 residues. Germline CDR1 reads KGHSY; CDR2 reads FQNENV.

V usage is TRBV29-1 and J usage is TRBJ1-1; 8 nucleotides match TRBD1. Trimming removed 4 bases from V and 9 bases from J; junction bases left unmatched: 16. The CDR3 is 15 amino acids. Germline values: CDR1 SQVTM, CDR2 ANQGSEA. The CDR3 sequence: CSVVGGTGAVGKAFF. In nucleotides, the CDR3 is TGCAGCGTTGTGGGGGGGACAGGCGCTGTCGGCAAAGCTTTCTTT.

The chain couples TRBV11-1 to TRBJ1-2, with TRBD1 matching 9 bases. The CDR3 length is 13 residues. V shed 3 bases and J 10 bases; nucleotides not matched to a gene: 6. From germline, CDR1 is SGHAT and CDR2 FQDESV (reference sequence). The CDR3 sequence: CASSFVGQGIYTF. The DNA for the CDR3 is TGTGCCAGCAGCTTCGTGGGACAGGGTATCTACACCTTC.

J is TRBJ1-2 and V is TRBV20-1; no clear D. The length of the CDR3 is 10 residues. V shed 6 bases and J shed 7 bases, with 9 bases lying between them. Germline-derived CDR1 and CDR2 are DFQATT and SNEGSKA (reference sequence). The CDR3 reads CSAMVAGYTF. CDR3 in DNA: TGCAGTGCGATGGTTGCTGGCTACACCTTC.

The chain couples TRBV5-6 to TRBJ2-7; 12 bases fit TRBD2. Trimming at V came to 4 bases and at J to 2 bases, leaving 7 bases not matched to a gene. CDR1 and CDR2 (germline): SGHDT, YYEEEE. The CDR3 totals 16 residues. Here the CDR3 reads CASSTRTSGNPYEQYF. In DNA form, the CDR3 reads TGTGCCAGCAGCACCCGGACTAGCGGGAATCCCTACGAGCAGTACTTC.

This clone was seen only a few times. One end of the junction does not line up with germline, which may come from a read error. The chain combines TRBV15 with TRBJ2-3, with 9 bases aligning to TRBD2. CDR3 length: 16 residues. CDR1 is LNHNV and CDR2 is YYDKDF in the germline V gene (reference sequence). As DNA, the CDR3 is TGTGCCACCAGCCGAGAAGCGGGAGGTGGCACAGATACGCAGTATTTT. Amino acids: CATSREAGGGTDTQYF.

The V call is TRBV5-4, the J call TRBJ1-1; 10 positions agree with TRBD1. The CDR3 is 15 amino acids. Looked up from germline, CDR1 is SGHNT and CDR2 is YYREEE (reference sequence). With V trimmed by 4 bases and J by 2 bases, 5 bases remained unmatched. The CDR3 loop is CASSPRTGGNTEAFF. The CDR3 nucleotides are TGTGCCAGCAGCCCGCGGACAGGGGGAAACACTGAAGCTTTCTTT.

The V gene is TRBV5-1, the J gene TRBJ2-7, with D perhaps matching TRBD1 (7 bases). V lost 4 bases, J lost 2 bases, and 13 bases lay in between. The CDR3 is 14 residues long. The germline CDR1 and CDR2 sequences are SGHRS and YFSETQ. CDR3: CASSAGQIPYEQYF. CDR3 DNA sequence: TGCGCCAGCAGCGCGGGACAGATTCCCTACGAGCAGTACTTC.

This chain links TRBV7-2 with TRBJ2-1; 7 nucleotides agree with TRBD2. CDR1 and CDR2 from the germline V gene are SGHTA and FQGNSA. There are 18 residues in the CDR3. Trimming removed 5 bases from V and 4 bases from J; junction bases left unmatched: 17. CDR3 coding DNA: TGTGCCAGCAGCCGTCGTTCAGCGGGGACCCTCGGATACAATGAGCAGTTCTTC. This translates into CASSRRSAGTLGYNEQFF.

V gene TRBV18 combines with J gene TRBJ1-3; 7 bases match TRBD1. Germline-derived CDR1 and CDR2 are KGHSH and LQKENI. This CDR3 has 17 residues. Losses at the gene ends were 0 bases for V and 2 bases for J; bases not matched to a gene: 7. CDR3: CASSPPPGGLTGNTIYF. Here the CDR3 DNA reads TGTGCCAGCTCACCACCCCCAGGGGGTCTAACTGGAAACACCATATATTTT.